These T cell receptor beta chains were read from a single sample in a study of blood T cell repertoires in COVID-19. TCRdb keeps only in-frame clones here, not all; method: immunoSEQ multiplex PCR. The table records about 24,000 clones, 80% to 90% of them present only once. The specimen sequenced was peripheral blood. These receptors were obtained from a human donor in a cohort sampled during active COVID-19. Each CDR3 is given with its conserved first and last residue. Each record gives: CDR3 protein, CDR3 DNA, V gene, D gene, clone size, J gene. The D gene is left open where the match is weak. Clone size is stated in some rows and not others, as once, few, many or a class when expanded.

CDR3: CASSLASGSYNEQFF; DNA: TGCGCCAGCAGCTTGGCTAGCGGGAGTTACAATGAGCAGTTCTTC; V: TRBV5-1; D: TRBD2; size: -; J: TRBJ2-1
CDR3: CAISFNSRENTIYF; DNA: TGTGCCATCAGTTTTAACTCCCGCGAGAACACCATATATTTT; V: TRBV10-3; D: -; size: -; J: TRBJ1-3
CDR3: CASSKRPLVGELFF; DNA: TGTGCCAGCAGCAAACGCCCATTAGTCGGGGAGCTGTTTTTT; V: TRBV9; D: -; size: -; J: TRBJ2-2
CDR3: CASNPDRGLNNSPLHF; DNA: TGTGCCAGCAACCCCGACAGGGGCTTAAATAATTCACCCCTCCACTTT; V: TRBV4-2; D: TRBD1; size: -; J: TRBJ1-6
CDR3: CASSSSTPTDTEAFF; DNA: TGTGCCAGCAGCTCGTCGACCCCTACAGACACTGAAGCTTTCTTT; V: TRBV7-2; D: -; size: -; J: TRBJ1-1
CDR3: CASRRDRVDEETQYF; DNA: TGTGCCAGCAGGCGGGACAGGGTTGACGAAGAGACCCAGTACTTC; V: TRBV2; D: TRBD1; size: -; J: TRBJ2-5
CDR3: CASSSIGLAGGELFF; DNA: TGTGCCAGCAGCTCCATAGGACTAGCGGGCGGGGAGCTGTTTTTT; V: TRBV11-2; D: TRBD2; size: once; J: TRBJ2-2
CDR3: CASSPGISGELFF; DNA: TGTGCCAGCAGCCCAGGGATCTCCGGGGAGCTGTTTTTT; V: TRBV5-5; D: -; size: -; J: TRBJ2-2
CDR3: CASSPRQGAVAPAPGNTIYF; DNA: TGTGCCAGCTCACCACGACAGGGGGCGGTCGCCCCCGCTCCCGGAAACACCATATATTTT; V: TRBV18; D: TRBD1; size: -; J: TRBJ1-3
CDR3: CASSLTQGGEQYF; DNA: TGCGCCAGCAGCTTGACACAGGGTGGCGAGCAGTACTTC; V: TRBV5-1; D: -; size: -; J: TRBJ2-7
CDR3: CASSLGQNYGYTF; DNA: TGTGCCAGCAGTTTAGGGCAGAACTATGGCTACACCTTC; V: TRBV12-3/TRBV12-4; D: -; size: -; J: TRBJ1-2
CDR3: CATSDSGWTSGPYNEQFF; DNA: TGTGCCACCAGTGACTCCGGCTGGACTAGCGGACCCTACAATGAGCAGTTCTTC; V: TRBV24-1; D: TRBD2; size: -; J: TRBJ2-1
CDR3: CASSLLAGSYEQYF; DNA: TGTGCCAGCAGTTTACTAGCGGGCTCCTACGAGCAGTACTTC; V: TRBV6-2/TRBV6-3; D: TRBD2; size: -; J: TRBJ2-7
CDR3: CASSEEPRGYEQYF; DNA: TGTGCCAGCAGTGAGGAGCCCAGGGGATACGAGCAGTACTTC; V: TRBV6-1; D: -; size: -; J: TRBJ2-7
CDR3: CASSLAASGSTDTQYF; DNA: TGTGCCAGCAGCTTAGCTGCTAGCGGTAGCACAGATACGCAGTATTTT; V: TRBV7-2; D: TRBD2; size: -; J: TRBJ2-3
CDR3: CASSQDRNIQYF; DNA: TGTGCCAGCAGTCAGGATAGAAACATTCAGTACTTC; V: TRBV6-5; D: -; size: -; J: TRBJ2-4
CDR3: CASSYLTANYGYTF; DNA: TGTGCCAGTAGCTACCTGACAGCTAACTATGGCTACACCTTC; V: TRBV19; D: -; size: -; J: TRBJ1-2
CDR3: CASSYFLRTSGYNEQFF; DNA: TGTGCCAGCAGTTACTTTCTAAGGACTAGCGGGTACAATGAGCAGTTCTTC; V: TRBV6-2/TRBV6-3; D: TRBD2; size: -; J: TRBJ2-1
CDR3: CASSFDISGAYEQYF; DNA: TGTGCCAGCAGCTTTGACATTAGCGGCGCCTACGAGCAGTACTTC; V: TRBV9; D: -; size: -; J: TRBJ2-7
CDR3: CASSNGGAHRYNEQFF; DNA: TGTGCCAGTAGTAATGGCGGGGCCCACCGTTACAATGAGCAGTTCTTC; V: TRBV19; D: -; size: -; J: TRBJ2-1
CDR3: CASSLTSGGSSSYNEQFF; DNA: TGTGCCAGCAGCTTAACTAGCGGGGGGTCTAGCTCCTACAATGAGCAGTTCTTC; V: TRBV7-9; D: TRBD2; size: -; J: TRBJ2-1
CDR3: CASGRGGTNEKLFF; DNA: TGTGCCAGCGGAAGGGGAGGGACTAATGAAAAACTGTTTTTT; V: TRBV7-9; D: -; size: -; J: TRBJ1-4
CDR3: CATGTATKETQYF; DNA: TGTGCCACGGGGACAGCAACGAAAGAGACCCAGTACTTC; V: TRBV24-1; D: TRBD1; size: -; J: TRBJ2-5
CDR3: CASSQILLRNTEAFF; DNA: TGTGCCAGCAGCCAAATTCTACTACGGAACACTGAAGCTTTCTTT; V: TRBV3-1/TRBV3-2; D: -; size: -; J: TRBJ1-1
CDR3: CASTPRSNLNEKLFF; DNA: TGTGCCAGTACCCCGCGGAGCAACCTTAATGAAAAACTGTTTTTT; V: TRBV19; D: -; size: once; J: TRBJ1-4
CDR3: CASSLSGTGGLAQHF; DNA: TGTGCCAGCAGCCTCTCCGGGACAGGGGGTTTGGCCCAGCATTTT; V: TRBV7-2; D: TRBD1; size: -; J: TRBJ1-5
CDR3: CAWSRGQGSYNEKLFF; DNA: TGTGCCTGGAGCAGAGGACAGGGCTCCTATAATGAAAAACTGTTTTTT; V: TRBV30; D: TRBD1; size: -; J: TRBJ1-4
CDR3: CASSARMGSYGYTF; DNA: TGTGCCAGCAGCGCCCGGATGGGGAGCTATGGCTACACCTTC; V: TRBV7-8; D: -; size: few; J: TRBJ1-2
CDR3: CASSTRSTGTNYGYTF; DNA: TGTGCCAGCAGCACCCGATCGACAGGGACAAACTATGGCTACACCTTC; V: TRBV13; D: TRBD1; size: -; J: TRBJ1-2
CDR3: CASSPPVGRPNLSYEQYF; DNA: TGTGCCAGCTCACCACCGGTGGGCAGACCCAATCTCTCCTACGAGCAGTACTTC; V: TRBV18; D: -; size: -; J: TRBJ2-7
CDR3: CASSLPGLAAQETQYF; DNA: TGCGCCAGCAGCCTTCCGGGACTAGCGGCCCAAGAGACCCAGTACTTC; V: TRBV4-1; D: TRBD2; size: -; J: TRBJ2-5
CDR3: CASSGLAGGTDTQYF; DNA: TGTGCCAGCAGTGGACTAGCGGGAGGCACAGATACGCAGTATTTT; V: TRBV6-4; D: TRBD2; size: few; J: TRBJ2-3
CDR3: CASSQIADRGYEQYF; DNA: TGCGCCAGCAGCCAAATCGCGGACAGGGGCTACGAGCAGTACTTC; V: TRBV4-3; D: TRBD1; size: -; J: TRBJ2-7
CDR3: CASSPRLSYGYTF; DNA: TGTGCCAGCAGTCCCAGGTTAAGCTATGGCTACACCTTC; V: TRBV6-2/TRBV6-3; D: -; size: -; J: TRBJ1-2
CDR3: CASKEQDRGNTEAFF; DNA: TGTGCCAGTAAAGAACAGGACAGGGGAAACACTGAAGCTTTCTTT; V: TRBV19; D: TRBD1; size: -; J: TRBJ1-1
CDR3: CASSARTPEQFF; DNA: TGTGCCAGCAGCGCAAGGACACCCGAGCAGTTCTTC; V: TRBV7-6; D: -; size: -; J: TRBJ2-1
CDR3: CASRVIGGMVKYEQFF; DNA: TGCGCCAGCAGAGTGATCGGAGGAATGGTGAAGTATGAGCAGTTCTTC; V: TRBV10-1; D: -; size: -; J: TRBJ2-1
CDR3: CASSLLSRDTQYF; DNA: TGTGCCAGCAGTTTACTCTCTCGAGATACGCAGTATTTT; V: TRBV12-3/TRBV12-4; D: -; size: -; J: TRBJ2-3
CDR3: CASSLGLYEQYF; DNA: TGTGCCAGCAGTTTAGGACTGTACGAGCAGTACTTC; V: TRBV12-3/TRBV12-4; D: -; size: -; J: TRBJ2-7
CDR3: CASSLKLTGVDTGELFF; DNA: TGCGCCAGCAGCCTAAAGCTAACCGGGGTAGACACCGGGGAGCTGTTTTTT; V: TRBV5-1; D: -; size: -; J: TRBJ2-2
CDR3: CASSLGGLPPRAYEQYF; DNA: TGTGCCAGCAGCTTGGGGGGCCTCCCTCCCAGGGCCTACGAGCAGTACTTC; V: TRBV5-4; D: -; size: -; J: TRBJ2-7
CDR3: CASSTRQVLGEQYF; DNA: TGTGCCAGCAGCACTCGACAGGTTCTAGGGGAGCAGTACTTC; V: TRBV6-5; D: -; size: once; J: TRBJ2-7
CDR3: CASSEAVDVGANTEAFF; DNA: TGTGCCAGCAGTGAAGCTGTCGATGTTGGGGCGAACACTGAAGCTTTCTTT; V: TRBV6-1; D: -; size: once; J: TRBJ1-1
CDR3: CASSFQGTGLNQPQHF; DNA: TGTGCCAGCAGTTTTCAGGGAACAGGGCTCAATCAGCCCCAGCATTTT; V: TRBV6-2/TRBV6-3; D: -; size: -; J: TRBJ1-5
CDR3: CASSLEPGDYGYTF; DNA: TGTGCCAGCAGCTTGGAACCGGGGGACTATGGCTACACCTTC; V: TRBV5-6; D: -; size: -; J: TRBJ1-2
CDR3: CATSRGTALRYEQYF; DNA: TGTGCCACCAGCAGAGGGACAGCCCTCAGGTACGAGCAGTACTTC; V: TRBV15; D: -; size: -; J: TRBJ2-7
CDR3: CASSPRPGGTRPDEQFF; DNA: TGCGCCAGCAGCCCCCGCCCTGGGGGGACCAGACCCGATGAGCAGTTCTTC; V: TRBV5-1; D: -; size: -; J: TRBJ2-1
CDR3: CASSLGQGSGYGYTF; DNA: TGTGCCAGCAGCCTCGGACAGGGTTCAGGCTATGGCTACACCTTC; V: TRBV6-5; D: TRBD1; size: -; J: TRBJ1-2
CDR3: CASSIGLGGSYNEQFF; DNA: TGTGCCAGTAGTATCGGGCTAGGGGGCTCCTACAATGAGCAGTTCTTC; V: TRBV19; D: -; size: -; J: TRBJ2-1
CDR3: CASSYSEAGRSYEQYF; DNA: TGTGCCAGCAGTTACTCGGAAGCGGGTAGGTCCTACGAGCAGTACTTC; V: TRBV6-2/TRBV6-3; D: -; size: -; J: TRBJ2-7
CDR3: CASSPNGLSPDEQFF; DNA: TGTGCCAGCAGCCCTAACGGACTATCGCCGGATGAGCAGTTCTTC; V: TRBV7-3; D: -; size: -; J: TRBJ2-1
CDR3: CSARPGNEQYF; DNA: TGCAGTGCTAGACCAGGGAACGAGCAGTACTTC; V: TRBV20-1; D: -; size: -; J: TRBJ2-7
CDR3: CASSRTGLTNGYTF; DNA: TGTGCCAGCAGTCGGACAGGATTAACTAATGGCTACACCTTC; V: TRBV6-5; D: TRBD1; size: -; J: TRBJ1-2